Detailed here is one T cell receptor beta chain. This clonotype was counted between two and nine times. This clone's antigen is unknown. There are no base qualities to consult, and no much larger clone falls within one base. From the cysteine through the phenylalanine, the CDR3 covers 16 amino acids. This entry keeps only the CDR3 DNA: 48 bases, framed from base 1. V is pruned by 2 bases and J by 7 bases, leaving 11 bases of the junction without a gene match. From the germline V gene, CDR1 is SNHLY and CDR2 is FYNNEI. This sample was included in a study of T cells after yellow fever vaccination (dated by TCRdb to about 2019). The study in broad terms: The SMART-Seq v4 Ultra Low Input RNA kit was used to prepare libraries from fractions with low cell numbers. To follow T-cell clones before and after both primary and booster YFV17D yellow fever vaccination, bulk TCR alpha and beta repertoires underwent longitudinal sequencing. Two healthy male donors made up the cohort, one aged 18 to 29 years and the other aged 30 to 40 years. Blood was drawn at multiple timepoints before and after primary and secondary immunization, with bulk PBMC replicates and cell subsets isolated.

Broader findings and caveats from the paper: Computational filtering was required because FACS-sorted repertoires could contain abundant contaminating clonotypes from the bulk population. Most clones expanded after primary vaccination (approximately 97% of CD4 and 88% of CD8) were re-detected after the booster, suggesting that broad memory maintenance occurred. A small share of clonotypes occurred in both CD4 and CD8 compartments, likely arising from convergent recombination. Compared with the primary T-cell response, the secondary T-cell response was faster but weaker, reaching its peak on day 5 rather than on day 15. The study included only a couple of donors, which limits how far the findings can be generalized.

Reading the label with the study, this specimen's treatment or condition is: live attenuated yellow fever vaccine strain. A standard Ficoll-Paque protocol was used to isolate PBMCs from peripheral blood. CD4 and CD8 T-cell fractions were isolated with Dynabeads CD4 and CD8 positive selection kits. RNA was extracted with TriZol from bulk PBMCs, CD4 and CD8 fractions, and dextramer-positive and dextramer-negative fractions. Instrument used: Illumina NovaSeq 6000. TCR cDNA was synthesized by 5'RACE template switching, through which a universal primer site and unique molecular identifiers were introduced. Priming for cDNA synthesis came from both the TCR alpha and TCR beta constant segments. Libraries were amplified in two PCR steps, with sample barcodes and sequencing adapters added in the second step. Libraries were sequenced on Illumina HiSeq 2500 (2x100 bp) or NovaSeq (2x150 bp). In the source study's methods: MIGEC was used to demultiplex reads and collapse the reads into UMI consensus sequences, and MiXCR was used for V(D)J alignment. Vaccine-responding clonotypes were identified with edgeR using replicate PBMC samples, with FDR below 0.01 and a log2 fold change above 5 up to day 15 being required. Each bulk clonotype was labeled CD4 or CD8 based on which sequenced repertoire, CD4 or CD8, contained the clonotype at higher abundance. TCRdb reworked the public reads: Q25 trimming with fastp, MiXCR clone assembly, productive beta chains retained. Entries that share a CDR3 protein sequence are merged under the most common genes and DNA. The V and J calls were not made by the authors but by TCRdb's processing. This sample holds 120,000 or so distinct CDR3 sequences; about 16% were observed only once. Approximately 43% of the sample belongs to the ten largest clones.

This specimen consisted of CD8+ T cells sorted from PBMCs, obtained 5 days after the yellow fever booster vaccination. The sequence derives from a man younger than 30 who received the YFV17D yellow fever vaccine. The chain was built from TRBV2 and TRBJ1-2; 9 nucleotides in the junction match TRBD1. CDR3 protein: CASSERISGTGFGYTF. The nucleotide sequence reads as follows: TGTGCCAGCAGTGAAAGAATATCCGGGACAGGGTTTGGCTACACCTTC.